This TCR beta chain was found in a study of shared clonotypes between healthy human individuals. Sequencing was performed with immunoSEQ multiplex PCR; in TCRdb, only in-frame clones are kept and a portion is missing. The sample consists of 1.5 million to 2.5 million clones, roughly 95% of them appearing once. V shed 1 base and J shed 15 bases, with 13 bases lying between them. This CDR3 spans 12 amino acids. CDR1 and CDR2 from the germline V gene are SQVTM and ANQGSEA. Naive CD8 isolation took CD45RO-negative cells positively selected for CCR7 and excluded terminally differentiated effector memory CD45RA+ cells.

V usage is TRBV29-1 and J usage is TRBJ1-6, with D possibly TRBD1 on 6 matching bases. This receptor was obtained from a man aged 18 to 30 in good health. The sequencing sample was made of naive CD8+ T cells sorted from blood. CDR3 protein: CSVEGAQGYLHF. The CDR3 DNA reads as TGCAGCGTTGAAGGGGCCCAGGGGTACCTCCACTTT.